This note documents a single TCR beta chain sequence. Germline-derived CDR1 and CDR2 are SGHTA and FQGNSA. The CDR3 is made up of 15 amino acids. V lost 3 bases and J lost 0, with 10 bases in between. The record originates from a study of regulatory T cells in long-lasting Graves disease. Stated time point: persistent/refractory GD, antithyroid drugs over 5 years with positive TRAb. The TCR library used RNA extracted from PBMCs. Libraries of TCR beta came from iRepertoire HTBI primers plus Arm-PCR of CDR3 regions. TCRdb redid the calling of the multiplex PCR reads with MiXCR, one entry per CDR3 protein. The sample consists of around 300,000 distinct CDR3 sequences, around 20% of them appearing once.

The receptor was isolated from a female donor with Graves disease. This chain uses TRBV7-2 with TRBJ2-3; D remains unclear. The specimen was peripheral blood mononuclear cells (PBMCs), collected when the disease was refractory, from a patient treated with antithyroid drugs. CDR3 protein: CASSFVDPSTDTQYF. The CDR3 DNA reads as TGTGCCAGCAGCTTCGTGGACCCTAGCACAGATACGCAGTATTTT. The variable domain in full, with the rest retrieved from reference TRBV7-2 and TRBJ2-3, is GAGVSQSPSNKVTEKGKDVELRCDPISGHTALYWYRQSLGQGLEFLIYFQGNSAPDKSGLPSDRFSAERTGGSVSTLTIQRTQQEDSAVYLCASSFVDPSTDTQYFGPGTRLTVL.